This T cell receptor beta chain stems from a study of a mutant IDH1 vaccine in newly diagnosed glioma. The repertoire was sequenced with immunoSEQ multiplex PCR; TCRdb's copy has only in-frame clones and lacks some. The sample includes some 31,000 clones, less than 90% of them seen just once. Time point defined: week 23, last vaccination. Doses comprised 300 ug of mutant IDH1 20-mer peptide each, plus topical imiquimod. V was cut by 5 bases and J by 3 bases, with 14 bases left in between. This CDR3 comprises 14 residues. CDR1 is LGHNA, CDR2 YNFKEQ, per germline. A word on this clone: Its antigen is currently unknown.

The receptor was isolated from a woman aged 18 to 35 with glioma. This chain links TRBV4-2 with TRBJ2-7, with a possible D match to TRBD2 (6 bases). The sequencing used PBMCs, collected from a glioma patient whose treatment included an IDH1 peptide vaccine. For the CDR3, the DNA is TGTGCCAGCAGCTTCCACAAGGACTACTACGAGCAGTACTTC. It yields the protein CASSFHKDYYEQYF.